This T cell receptor beta chain was recovered during a study of T cell responses to AZD1222 COVID-19 vaccine. TCRdb's table, derived via immunoSEQ multiplex PCR, lists solely in-frame clones and lacks some. The sample records more than 85,000 clones, roughly 90% being singletons. Overall study results and limits: Receipt of two AZD1222 doses was followed by a rise in Spike-specific TCR breadth and depth.

As for this clone: What it binds is not known.

Samples with a second dose at about 4 or about 12 weeks were pooled together. Germline CDR1 and CDR2: SGHRS and YFSETQ. Trimming at V came to 4 bases and at J to 1 base, leaving 3 bases not matched to a gene. The CDR3 consists of 15 residues. The TCR comes from an adult who received the AZD1222 COVID-19 vaccine. The material was peripheral blood, obtained 28 days after the second AZD1222 dose. The chain couples TRBV5-1 to TRBJ2-5; TRBD1 matches 11 bases. The CDR3 loop reads CASSDGTGGQETQYF. The CDR3 nucleotides are TGCGCCAGCAGCGACGGGACAGGGGGCCAAGAGACCCAGTACTTC.